Below, one T cell receptor beta chain is given with its context. This specimen belongs to a study of blood T cell repertoires in COVID-19. Study as a whole: COVID-19 samples from acute and convalescent phases originated in the United States, Italy and Spain. The analysed material was cDNA or gDNA that came from T cells, B-cell-depleted T cells, or PBMCs.

CDR3 length: 16 amino acids. Germline CDR1 reads SGHDN; CDR2 reads FVKESK. Trimming cost V 1 base and J 7 bases, with 17 bases left between them. Authors' methods: By means of reference gene primer amplification, nucleated cell counts were estimated. The method was immunoSEQ multiplex PCR; TCRdb's version includes in-frame clones alone and lacks a portion of them. V and J calls plus clone size are reproduced from that table; the DNA served to infer D and trimming. The table includes about 240,000 clones, about 81% detected once. The receptor was derived from a woman in her sixties or seventies with active or convalescent COVID-19. The material sequenced was peripheral blood. This sequence joins TRBV14 and TRBJ2-1; possibly TRBD2 for D (7 bases). The CDR3 sequence is CASSQGEGVRNNEQFF. The DNA of the CDR3 is TGTGCCAGCAGCCAAGGGGAGGGGGTTCGGAATAATGAGCAGTTCTTC.